This TCR beta chain was identified during a study of control samples from healthy donors and cancer patients. CDR3 length equals 13 residues. Germline V gene data show CDR1 as SGHVS and CDR2 as FQNEAQ. Trimming pared 3 bases from V and 7 bases from J, leaving 10 bases between. Clones were read by immunoSEQ multiplex PCR, and TCRdb kept only the in-frame ones, dropping some. The table has around 140,000 clones, roughly nine tenths seen once. This sequence was found in a man aged 18 to 30 in good health. V gene TRBV7-8 combines with J gene TRBJ2-1; tentatively, D is TRBD1 (5 bases). The sequencing sample was made of blood. The CDR3 DNA reads as TGTGCCAGCAGCTTTAACCCAGGGAATGAGCAGTTCTTC. Residues: CASSFNPGNEQFF.